Reported below is one TCR beta chain. Followed longitudinally, the Seattle patients had been enrolled during active infection. This entry belongs to a study of blood T cell repertoires in COVID-19. The germline V gene encodes CDR1 MDHEN and CDR2 SYDVKM. The V and J ends lost 5 bases and 4 bases, in that order; junction bases with no gene match: 8. The CDR3 is made up of 15 amino acids. Using immunoSEQ multiplex PCR, the repertoire was profiled, and TCRdb retains in-frame clones only, with some absent. Of approximately 400,000 clones listed, 70% to 90% are singletons. Sequences were obtained from peripheral blood. The sequence came from a woman aged 50 to 60 with COVID-19, enrolled during active disease. The chain links TRBV28 to TRBJ1-1, with TRBD1 matching over 9 bases. CDR3 bases: TGTGCCAGCAGTCCAATTACAGGGGGCTTCACTGAAGCTTTCTTT. Translating it yields CASSPITGGFTEAFF.